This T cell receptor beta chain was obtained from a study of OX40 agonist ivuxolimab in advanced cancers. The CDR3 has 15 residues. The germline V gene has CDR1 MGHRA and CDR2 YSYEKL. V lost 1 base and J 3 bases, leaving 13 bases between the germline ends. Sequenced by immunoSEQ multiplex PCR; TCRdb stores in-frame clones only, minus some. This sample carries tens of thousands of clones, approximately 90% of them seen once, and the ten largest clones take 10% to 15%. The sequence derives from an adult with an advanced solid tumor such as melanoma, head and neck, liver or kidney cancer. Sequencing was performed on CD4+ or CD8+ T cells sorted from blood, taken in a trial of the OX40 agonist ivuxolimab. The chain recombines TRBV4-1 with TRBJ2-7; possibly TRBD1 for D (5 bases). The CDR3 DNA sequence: TGCGCCAGCAGCCAAGGTCGGCAGGGAAACTACGAGCAGTACTTC. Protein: CASSQGRQGNYEQYF.